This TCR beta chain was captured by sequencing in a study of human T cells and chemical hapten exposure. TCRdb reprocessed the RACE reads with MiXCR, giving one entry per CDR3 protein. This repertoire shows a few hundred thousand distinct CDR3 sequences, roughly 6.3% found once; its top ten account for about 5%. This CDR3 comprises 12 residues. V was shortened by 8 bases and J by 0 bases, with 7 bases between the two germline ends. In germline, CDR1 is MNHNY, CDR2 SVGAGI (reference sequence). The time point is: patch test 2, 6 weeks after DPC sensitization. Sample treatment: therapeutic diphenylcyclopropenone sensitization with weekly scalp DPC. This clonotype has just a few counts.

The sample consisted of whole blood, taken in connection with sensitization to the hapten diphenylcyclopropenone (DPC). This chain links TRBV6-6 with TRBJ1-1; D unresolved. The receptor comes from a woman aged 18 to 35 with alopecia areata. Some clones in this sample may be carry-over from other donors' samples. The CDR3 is CASGQMNTEAFF. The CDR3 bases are TGTGCCAGCGGTCAGATGAACACTGAAGCTTTCTTT.